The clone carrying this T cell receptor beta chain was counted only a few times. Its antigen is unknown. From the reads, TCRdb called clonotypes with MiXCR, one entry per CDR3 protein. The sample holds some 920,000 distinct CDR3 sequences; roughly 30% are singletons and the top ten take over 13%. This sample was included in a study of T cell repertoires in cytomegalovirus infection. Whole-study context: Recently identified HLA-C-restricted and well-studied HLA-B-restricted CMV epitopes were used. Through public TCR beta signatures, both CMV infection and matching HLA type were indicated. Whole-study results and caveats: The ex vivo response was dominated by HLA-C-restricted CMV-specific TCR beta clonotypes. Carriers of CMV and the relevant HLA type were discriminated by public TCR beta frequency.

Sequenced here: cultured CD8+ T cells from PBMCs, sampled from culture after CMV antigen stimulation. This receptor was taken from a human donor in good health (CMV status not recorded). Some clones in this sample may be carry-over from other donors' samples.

The CDR3 sequence is CASRGDRRRQETQYF. CDR3 coding DNA: TGTGCCAGCAGAGGGGACAGGCGGAGACAAGAGACCCAGTACTTC. This chain uses TRBV6-6 with TRBJ2-5; 8 positions agree with TRBD1. Germline CDR1 reads MNHNY; CDR2 reads SVGAGI (reference sequence). The CDR3 runs to 15 residues. With V trimmed by 6 bases and J by 2 bases, 8 bases remained unmatched.